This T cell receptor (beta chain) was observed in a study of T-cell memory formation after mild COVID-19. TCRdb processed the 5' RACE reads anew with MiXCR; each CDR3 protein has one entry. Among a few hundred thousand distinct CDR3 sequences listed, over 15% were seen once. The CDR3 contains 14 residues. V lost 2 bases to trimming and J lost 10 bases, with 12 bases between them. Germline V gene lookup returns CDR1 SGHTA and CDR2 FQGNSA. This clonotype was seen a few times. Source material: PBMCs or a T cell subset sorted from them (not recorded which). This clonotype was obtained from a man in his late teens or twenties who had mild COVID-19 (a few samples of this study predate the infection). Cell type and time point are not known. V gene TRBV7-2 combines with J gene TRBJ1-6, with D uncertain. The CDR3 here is CASSLPTSGSPLHF. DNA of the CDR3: TGTGCCAGCAGCTTACCCACTTCGGGGTCACCCCTCCACTTT.